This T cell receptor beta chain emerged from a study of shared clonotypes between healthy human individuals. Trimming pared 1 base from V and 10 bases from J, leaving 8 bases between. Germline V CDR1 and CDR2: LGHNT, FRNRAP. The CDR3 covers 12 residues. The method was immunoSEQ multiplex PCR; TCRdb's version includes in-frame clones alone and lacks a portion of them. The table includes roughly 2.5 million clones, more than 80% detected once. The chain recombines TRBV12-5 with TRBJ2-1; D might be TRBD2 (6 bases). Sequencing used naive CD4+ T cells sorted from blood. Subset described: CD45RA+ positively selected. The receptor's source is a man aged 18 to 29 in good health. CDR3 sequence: CASGLETREQFF. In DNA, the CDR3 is TGTGCTAGTGGTTTGGAGACTAGGGAGCAGTTCTTC.